This TCR beta chain was captured in a study of T cell changes during pregnancy in multiple sclerosis. The protocol was immunoSEQ multiplex PCR, while the TCRdb copy is restricted to in-frame clones and leaves out a portion. The table has tens of thousands of clones, roughly 87% seen once. CDR3 length: 16 amino acids. V dropped 4 bases and J dropped 4; count of bases not matched to a gene: 9. The source material was CD4+ T cells from peripheral blood mononuclear cells, sampled in the first trimester of pregnancy. The sequence was obtained from a female donor with multiple sclerosis, enrolled in a pregnancy study. The chain has TRBV5-3 and TRBJ2-1; 9 positions match TRBD2. TRBV5-3 is noted as an ORF with a role that remains uncertain. CDR3 in amino acids: CARSKRQGLAYNEQFF. The CDR3 region has the DNA TGTGCCAGAAGCAAGCGTCAGGGACTAGCTTACAATGAGCAGTTCTTC.